This T cell receptor (beta chain) stems from a study of neoadjuvant anti-PD-1 for oral cavity cancer. Libraries were prepared by immunoSEQ multiplex PCR; TCRdb keeps only in-frame clonotypes and omits some of them. Of over 65,000 clones listed, about 85% are singletons. CDR1 is SGHDT and CDR2 is YYEEEE in the germline V gene. This CDR3 is 14 amino acids long. The V and J ends lost 4 bases and 2 bases, in that order; junction bases with no gene match: 5. The time point is: after neoadjuvant nivolumab, at surgical resection. No culture or expansion preceded analysis of these blood cells. This specimen was PBMCs, taken after nivolumab (anti-PD-1) treatment. This TCR was recovered from a person between 35 and 79 years old with oral cavity squamous cell carcinoma. This chain links TRBV5-6 with TRBJ2-7, with 8 nucleotides matching TRBD1. CDR3 nucleotide sequence: TGTGCCAGCAGCAGGGGACAGGTAACCTACGAGCAGTACTTC. It codes for CASSRGQVTYEQYF.